What follows are 19 T cell receptor beta chains derived from one specimen sequenced in a study of blood T cell repertoires in COVID-19. Here immunoSEQ multiplex PCR was the method, and the copy in TCRdb shows in-frame clones only, minus some. The sample shows around 270,000 clones, 65% to 90% of them seen only once. The sequenced material came from peripheral blood. The receptors originated from a man aged 30 to 45 with active or convalescent COVID-19.

This chain connects TRBV19 to TRBJ1-2; 9 bases fit TRBD1. Trimming at V came to 3 bases and at J to 3 bases, leaving 8 bases not matched to a gene. The CDR3 has 16 amino acids. In germline, CDR1 is LNHDA, CDR2 SQIVND (reference sequence). CDR3 nucleotides: TGTGCCAGTAGTATCGGGACAGGGTCAGGAGACTATGGCTACACCTTC. Protein: CASSIGTGSGDYGYTF.

The gene calls are TRBV6-2 or TRBV6-3 and TRBJ1-1; TRBD1 aligns across 7 bases. After removal of 5 bases from V and 0 bases from J, the junction contained 6 bases not matched to a gene. The CDR3 covers 15 residues. Germline V gives CDR1 MNHEY, CDR2 SVGEGT. CDR3 DNA: TGTGCCAGCAGTCCCCGGACAGGCATGAACACTGAAGCTTTCTTT. Protein product: CASSPRTGMNTEAFF.

This clone has more than one count but fewer than ten. This chain uses TRBV6-5 with TRBJ1-2, with TRBD1 matching over 10 bases. The CDR3 is 15 residues long. With 6 bases clipped from V and 7 bases from J, the junction kept 11 bases outside the gene matches. Germline V gene lookup returns CDR1 MNHEY and CDR2 SVGAGI. The CDR3 sequence: CASSLGQGYRAGYTF. The CDR3 DNA sequence: TGTGCCAGCAGCCTGGGACAGGGGTACCGGGCTGGCTACACCTTC.

Comments on this clone: At one boundary the junction diverges from the germline segment, which might be a read error. CDR3 sequence: CASSLGANYEQYF. The CDR3 DNA reads TGTGCCAGCAGTTTGGGGGCCAACTACGAGCAGTACTTC. The rearrangement links TRBV5-6 to TRBJ2-7, with D possibly TRBD1 on 6 matching bases. CDR1 and CDR2 from the germline V gene are SGHDT and YYEEEE. This CDR3 is 13 amino acids long.

This rearrangement joins TRBV25-1 to TRBJ1-1; 10 bases agree with TRBD1. From germline, CDR1 is MGHDK and CDR2 SYGVNS. CDR3 length: 14 residues. The V gene end was trimmed by 4 bases and the J gene end by 7 bases; junction bases not matched to a gene: 6. The CDR3: CASSVDRGPSEAFF. In DNA form, the CDR3 reads TGTGCCAGCAGTGTTGACAGGGGGCCCAGTGAAGCTTTCTTT. Complete variable domain (other parts from reference TRBV25-1 and TRBJ1-1): EADIYQTPRYLVIGTGKKITLECSQTMGHDKMYWYQQDPGMELHLIHYSYGVNSTEKGDLSSESTVSRIRTEHFPLTLESARPSHTSQYLCASSVDRGPSEAFFGQGTRLTVV.

The CDR3: CASSGRASEAFF. Here the CDR3 DNA reads TGCGCCAGCAGCGGCAGGGCCTCTGAAGCTTTCTTT. The chain employs TRBV5-1 and TRBJ1-1; D is possibly TRBD1 (5 bases). Germline values: CDR1 SGHRS, CDR2 YFSETQ. The V end lost 4 bases, the J end lost 6 bases, and 10 bases lay between the germline ends. The CDR3 covers 12 residues.

The chain employs TRBV19 and TRBJ1-2, with a tentative D call TRBD1 (6 bases). CDR3 length: 14 amino acids. Trimming shortened V by 8 bases and J by 4 bases, and 17 bases separated the two germline ends. CDR1 and CDR2 (germline): LNHDA, SQIVND (reference sequence). The CDR3 reads CASARGGGSYGYTF. The CDR3 DNA reads as TGTGCCAGTGCCCGTGGGGGCGGGAGCTATGGCTACACCTTC.

V usage is TRBV6-5 and J usage is TRBJ1-1, with D unresolved. The germline CDR1 and CDR2 sequences are MNHEY and SVGAGI. V lost 2 bases, J lost 1 base, and 5 bases lay in between. This CDR3 spans 13 amino acids. CDR3 sequence reads: CASSYMRNTEAFF. As DNA, the CDR3 is TGTGCCAGCAGTTACATGAGGAACACTGAAGCTTTCTTT.

This clone was seen a handful of times. The chain carries TRBV30 and TRBJ1-1, with 7 bases fitting TRBD1. Looked up from germline, CDR1 is GTSNPN and CDR2 is SVGIG (reference sequence). J lost 1 base, V lost 2 bases, and 4 bases had no gene match. The length of the CDR3 is 14 residues. CDR3 in DNA: TGTGCCTGGAGTTGGAGGGGGCGGAACACTGAAGCTTTCTTT. Amino acid sequence: CAWSWRGRNTEAFF.

The V and J genes are TRBV6-6 and TRBJ2-1; TRBD1 might be the D (5 bases). V was shortened by 5 bases and J by 6 bases, with 23 bases between the two germline ends. Germline-derived CDR1 and CDR2 are MNHNY and SVGAGI (reference sequence). The CDR3 is made up of 17 amino acids. CDR3 coding DNA: TGTGCCAGCAGTCGAACTCCAAACCCGCAGGGCACCAATGAGCAGTTCTTC. It is translated as CASSRTPNPQGTNEQFF.

V usage is TRBV2 and J usage is TRBJ2-7; D unresolved. V was trimmed by 2 bases and J by 2 bases, leaving 19 bases between them. CDR1 and CDR2 from the germline V gene are SNHLY and FYNNEI. The CDR3 totals 17 residues. The CDR3: CASSEKLIVRGAYEQYF. As DNA, the CDR3 is TGTGCCAGCAGTGAAAAGCTTATAGTGCGAGGAGCCTACGAGCAGTACTTC.

CDR3 DNA: TGTGCCAGCAGCCAGTGGACAGGGCCCGGGGAGCTGTTTTTT. As protein: CASSQWTGPGELFF. The chain links TRBV4-2 to TRBJ2-2; 8 nucleotides line up with TRBD1. Looked up from germline, CDR1 is LGHNA and CDR2 is YNFKEQ. V shed 3 bases and J 6 bases; nucleotides not matched to a gene: 3. CDR3 size: 14 residues.

The gene calls are TRBV7-6 and TRBJ1-4; perhaps TRBD1 as D (6 bases). This CDR3 is 18 amino acids long. Trimming cost V 6 bases and J 2 bases, with 22 bases left between them. Germline V lookup: CDR1 SGHVS, CDR2 FNYEAQ. The CDR3 DNA reads TGTGCCAGCAGTCTAAGCCTGGGGGGGCTTATGACTAATGAAAAACTGTTTTTT. It codes for CASSLSLGGLMTNEKLFF.

The V and J genes are TRBV6-5 and TRBJ2-7, with 7 bases lining up with TRBD1. The CDR3 runs to 14 residues. The V and J ends lost 7 bases and 0 bases, in that order; junction bases with no gene match: 6. The germline gives CDR1 MNHEY, CDR2 SVGAGI. The CDR3 region is CASKGAASSYEQYF. The CDR3 DNA is TGTGCCAGCAAGGGGGCTGCTAGCTCCTACGAGCAGTACTTC.

The chain is built from TRBV13 and TRBJ2-3, with 8 bases matching TRBD1. After removal of 4 bases from V and 3 bases from J, the junction contained 3 bases not matched to a gene. CDR3 size: 14 residues. The germline gives CDR1 PRHDT, CDR2 FYEKMQ (reference sequence). CDR3 loop: CASSSRTGTDTQYF. In nucleotides, the CDR3 is TGTGCCAGCAGCTCCCGGACAGGGACAGATACGCAGTATTTT.

The genes are TRBV27 and TRBJ1-1; 9 bases are shared with TRBD1. CDR1 is MNHEY, CDR2 SMNVEV, per germline (reference sequence). Unmatched junction bases numbered 10, after V lost 6 bases and J lost 5 bases. CDR3 length: 15 amino acids. The CDR3 is CASRLGQGGETEAFF. Written as DNA, the CDR3 is TGTGCCAGCAGACTGGGACAGGGTGGGGAAACTGAAGCTTTCTTT.

The genes are TRBV4-3 and TRBJ2-1, with 7 bases identical to TRBD2. Germline trimming cut 0 bases from V and 4 bases from J; bases unmatched to any gene: 3. The germline V gene has CDR1 LGHNA and CDR2 YSLEER. The CDR3 runs to 15 residues. The CDR3 bases are TGCGCCAGCAGCCAAGACCCTAGCGGTTACAATGAGCAGTTCTTC. Encoded protein: CASSQDPSGYNEQFF.

The chain recombines TRBV19 with TRBJ2-1, with 9 bases fitting TRBD2. CDR1 LNHDA and CDR2 SQIVND come from the germline V gene (reference sequence). V shed 1 base, J shed 0 bases, and the junction held 10 bases outside the gene matches. The CDR3 length is 19 residues. The CDR3 DNA reads TGTGCCAGTAGTATAGGGCGGCTAGCGGGACCGAGCTCCTACAATGAGCAGTTCTTC. The encoded protein is CASSIGRLAGPSSYNEQFF.

The gene calls are TRBV2 and TRBJ2-1; TRBD2 matches at 7 bases. Germline trimming cut 1 base from V and 1 base from J; bases unmatched to any gene: 4. The CDR3 sequence is 16 residues long. Germline CDR1 reads SNHLY; CDR2 reads FYNNEI. The CDR3 DNA is TGTGCCAGCAGTGAAGTGGCGGGGGTTTCCTACAATGAGCAGTTCTTC. Its protein product is CASSEVAGVSYNEQFF.